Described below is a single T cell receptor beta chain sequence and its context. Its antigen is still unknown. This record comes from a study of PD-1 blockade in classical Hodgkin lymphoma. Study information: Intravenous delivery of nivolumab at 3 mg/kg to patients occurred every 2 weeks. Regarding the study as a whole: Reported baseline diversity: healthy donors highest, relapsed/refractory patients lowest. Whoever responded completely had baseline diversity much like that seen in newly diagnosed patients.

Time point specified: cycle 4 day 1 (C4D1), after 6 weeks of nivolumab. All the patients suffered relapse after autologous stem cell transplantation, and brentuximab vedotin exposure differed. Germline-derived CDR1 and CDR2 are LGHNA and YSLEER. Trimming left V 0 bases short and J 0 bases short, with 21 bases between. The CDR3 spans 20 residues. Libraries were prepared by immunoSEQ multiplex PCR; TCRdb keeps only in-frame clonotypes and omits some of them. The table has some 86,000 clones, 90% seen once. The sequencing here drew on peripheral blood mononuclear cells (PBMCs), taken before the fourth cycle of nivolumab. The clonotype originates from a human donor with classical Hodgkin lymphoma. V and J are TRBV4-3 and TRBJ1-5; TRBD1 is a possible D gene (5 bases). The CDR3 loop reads CASSQDFGQGGLYSNQPQHF. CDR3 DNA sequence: TGCGCCAGCAGCCAAGATTTTGGACAAGGAGGGTTATATAGCAATCAGCCCCAGCATTTT.